This T cell receptor beta chain was recorded in a study of cytomegalovirus exposure and HLA in healthy donors. Study overall: Earlier, 150 million to 200 million T cells were analyzed, and 95 million to 140 million unique TCR beta sequences were found among them.

Use of 60 Vbeta and 13 Jbeta primers characterized the PCR. TCRdb keeps only in-frame clones here, not all; method: immunoSEQ multiplex PCR. Of tens of thousands of clones in the sample, around two thirds are singletons; the top ten hold 3% to 5%. The clonotype originates from a man aged 30 to 45 in good health and CMV-seronegative. The sequenced material came from PBMCs.

The CDR3 DNA reads as TGTGCCACCAGCGGGGCCGGCGGGAAGGTTGATACGCAGTATTTT. Its protein product is CATSGAGGKVDTQYF. This chain links TRBV15 with TRBJ2-3, with D perhaps matching TRBD2 (6 bases). This CDR3 has 15 amino acids. The germline V gene encodes CDR1 LNHNV and CDR2 YYDKDF (reference sequence). Deletions cut 5 bases from V and 6 bases from J, with 18 bases between.